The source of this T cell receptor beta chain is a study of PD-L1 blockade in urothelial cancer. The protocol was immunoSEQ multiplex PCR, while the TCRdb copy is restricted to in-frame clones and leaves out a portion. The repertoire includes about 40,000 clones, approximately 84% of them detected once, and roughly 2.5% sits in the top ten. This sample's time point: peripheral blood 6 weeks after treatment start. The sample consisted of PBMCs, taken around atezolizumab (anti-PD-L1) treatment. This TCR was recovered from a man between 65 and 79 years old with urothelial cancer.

The CDR3 DNA is TGTGCCAGCAGTTTCGAACTAGCGGGAAGGGATGAGCAGTTCTTC. Translated: CASSFELAGRDEQFF. The chain links TRBV28 to TRBJ2-1; 10 nucleotides align to TRBD2. This CDR3 is 15 amino acids long. The V and J ends lost 3 bases and 8 bases, in that order; junction bases with no gene match: 7. Germline lookup yields CDR1 MDHEN and CDR2 SYDVKM.